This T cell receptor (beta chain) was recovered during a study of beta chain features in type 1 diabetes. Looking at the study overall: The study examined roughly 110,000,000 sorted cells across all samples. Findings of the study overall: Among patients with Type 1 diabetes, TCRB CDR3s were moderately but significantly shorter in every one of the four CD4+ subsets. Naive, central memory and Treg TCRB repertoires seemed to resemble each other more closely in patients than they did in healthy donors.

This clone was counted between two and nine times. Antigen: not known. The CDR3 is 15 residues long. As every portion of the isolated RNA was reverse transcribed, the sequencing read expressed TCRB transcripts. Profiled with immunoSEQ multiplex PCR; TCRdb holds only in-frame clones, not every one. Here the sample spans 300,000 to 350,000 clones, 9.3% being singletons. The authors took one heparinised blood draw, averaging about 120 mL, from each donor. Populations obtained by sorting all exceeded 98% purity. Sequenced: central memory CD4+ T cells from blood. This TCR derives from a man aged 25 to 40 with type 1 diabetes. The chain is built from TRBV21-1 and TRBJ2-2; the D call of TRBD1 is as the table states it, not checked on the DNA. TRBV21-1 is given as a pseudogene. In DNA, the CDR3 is TGTGCCAGCACAGGAAGGACAGCGAACACCGGGGAGCTGTTTTTT. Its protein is CASTGRTANTGELFF.